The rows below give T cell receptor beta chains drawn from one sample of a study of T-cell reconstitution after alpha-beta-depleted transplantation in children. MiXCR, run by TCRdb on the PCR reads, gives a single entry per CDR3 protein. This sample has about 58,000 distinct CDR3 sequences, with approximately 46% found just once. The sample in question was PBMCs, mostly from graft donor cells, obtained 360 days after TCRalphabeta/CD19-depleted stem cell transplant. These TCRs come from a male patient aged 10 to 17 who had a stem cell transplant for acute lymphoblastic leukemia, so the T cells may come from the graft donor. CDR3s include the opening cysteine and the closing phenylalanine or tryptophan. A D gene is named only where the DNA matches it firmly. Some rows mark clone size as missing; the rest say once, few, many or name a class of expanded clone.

CDR3 protein: CASSRGQGLGTDTQYF
CDR3 DNA: TGTGCCAGCAGCCGAGGTCAAGGGCTCGGCACAGATACGCAGTATTTT
V gene: TRBV6-1
clone size: .
J gene: TRBJ2-3
D gene: .

CDR3 protein: CASSQDNRGHKNTEAFF
CDR3 DNA: TGTGCCAGCAGCCAAGATAACAGGGGACATAAGAACACTGAAGCTTTCTTT
V gene: TRBV4-2
clone size: few
J gene: TRBJ1-1
D gene: TRBD1

CDR3 protein: CASSSHIDTQYF
CDR3 DNA: TGTGCCAGCAGTTCTCACATAGATACGCAGTATTTT
V gene: TRBV27
clone size: few
J gene: TRBJ2-3
D gene: .

CDR3 protein: CASSVRLYSGRAPNTGELFF
CDR3 DNA: TGTGCCAGCAGCGTAAGGCTTTATAGCGGGAGGGCCCCGAACACCGGGGAGCTGTTTTTT
V gene: TRBV9
clone size: few
J gene: TRBJ2-2
D gene: TRBD2

CDR3 protein: CASSRLGAGEKLFF
CDR3 DNA: TGTGCCAGCAGCCGCCTCGGGGCAGGGGAAAAACTGTTTTTT
V gene: TRBV4-2
clone size: few
J gene: TRBJ1-4
D gene: .

CDR3 protein: CASSLLPGPSYNEQFF
CDR3 DNA: TGTGCCAGCTCACTTCTCCCCGGACCATCCTACAATGAGCAGTTCTTC
V gene: TRBV18
clone size: .
J gene: TRBJ2-1
D gene: .

CDR3 protein: CASSSNGGTFYNEQFF
CDR3 DNA: TGTGCCAGCAGTTCAAACGGGGGGACTTTCTACAATGAGCAGTTCTTC
V gene: TRBV27
clone size: .
J gene: TRBJ2-1
D gene: TRBD2

CDR3 protein: CASSYQAGTGGWYEQYF
CDR3 DNA: TGTGCCAGCAGTTACCAGGCCGGGACAGGGGGCTGGTACGAGCAGTACTTC
V gene: TRBV6-2/TRBV6-3
clone size: .
J gene: TRBJ2-7
D gene: TRBD1

CDR3 protein: CASSLEAGQQETQYF
CDR3 DNA: TGTGCCAGCAGCCTTGAGGCGGGGCAGCAAGAGACCCAGTACTTC
V gene: TRBV9
clone size: .
J gene: TRBJ2-5
D gene: .

CDR3 protein: CASSYGLAEQETQYF
CDR3 DNA: TGTGCCAGCAGTTACGGGCTAGCGGAACAAGAGACCCAGTACTTC
V gene: TRBV6-5
clone size: .
J gene: TRBJ2-5
D gene: TRBD2

CDR3 protein: CASSARLGGDSLNTEAFF
CDR3 DNA: TGTGCCAGCAGCGCCCGACTGGGGGGGGACAGTTTAAACACTGAAGCTTTCTTT
V gene: TRBV10-1
clone size: once
J gene: TRBJ1-1
D gene: TRBD1

CDR3 protein: CASSLGARAHGYTF
CDR3 DNA: TGTGCCAGCAGTTTAGGGGCCAGGGCCCATGGCTACACCTTC
V gene: TRBV12-3/TRBV12-4
clone size: few
J gene: TRBJ1-2
D gene: .

CDR3 protein: CSAPDSSGANVLTF
CDR3 DNA: TGCAGTGCCCCAGACAGCTCTGGGGCCAACGTCCTGACTTTC
V gene: TRBV20-1
clone size: .
J gene: TRBJ2-6
D gene: .

CDR3 protein: CASSPETSGRDGDTQYF
CDR3 DNA: TGTGCCAGCAGCCCTGAGACTAGCGGGAGGGATGGAGATACGCAGTATTTT
V gene: TRBV7-6
clone size: once
J gene: TRBJ2-3
D gene: TRBD2

CDR3 protein: CASSSGLQNTGELFF
CDR3 DNA: TGTGCCAGCAGCTCGGGACTACAGAACACCGGGGAGCTGTTTTTT
V gene: TRBV9
clone size: .
J gene: TRBJ2-2
D gene: TRBD2

CDR3 protein: CASSIAGGTDTQYF
CDR3 DNA: TGTGCCAGCAGCATAGCGGGAGGGACAGATACGCAGTATTTT
V gene: TRBV9
clone size: .
J gene: TRBJ2-3
D gene: TRBD2

CDR3 protein: CASSPPPGQRSTGELFF
CDR3 DNA: TGTGCCAGCAGTCCCCCGCCGGGACAGAGATCGACCGGGGAGCTGTTTTTT
V gene: TRBV12-3/TRBV12-4
clone size: .
J gene: TRBJ2-2
D gene: TRBD1

CDR3 protein: CASTLRGGENIQYF
CDR3 DNA: TGTGCCAGCACCCTCCGCGGGGGGGAAAACATTCAGTACTTC
V gene: TRBV12-3/TRBV12-4
clone size: .
J gene: TRBJ2-4
D gene: TRBD2

CDR3 protein: CASSFRDRGTTQYF
CDR3 DNA: TGTGCCAGCAGCTTCCGGGACAGGGGAACGACCCAGTACTTC
V gene: TRBV5-6
clone size: few
J gene: TRBJ2-5
D gene: TRBD1

CDR3 protein: CATSSAGGPDTQYF
CDR3 DNA: TGTGCCACCAGTTCGGCGGGAGGGCCGGATACGCAGTATTTT
V gene: TRBV24-1
clone size: .
J gene: TRBJ2-3
D gene: TRBD2

CDR3 protein: CASSSPTSGRLIYNEQFF
CDR3 DNA: TGCGCCAGCAGCTCACCGACTAGCGGGAGATTAATCTACAATGAGCAGTTCTTC
V gene: TRBV5-1
clone size: .
J gene: TRBJ2-1
D gene: TRBD2

CDR3 protein: CASSVGGYGYTF
CDR3 DNA: TGTGCCAGCAGCGTAGGAGGGTATGGCTACACCTTC
V gene: TRBV9
clone size: few
J gene: TRBJ1-2
D gene: .

CDR3 protein: CASSLRDNSYEQYF
CDR3 DNA: TGTGCCAGCAGTCTAAGGGACAACTCCTACGAGCAGTACTTC
V gene: TRBV12-3/TRBV12-4
clone size: .
J gene: TRBJ2-7
D gene: .

CDR3 protein: CASSSRGWNQETQYF
CDR3 DNA: TGTGCCAGCAGTTCTAGGGGTTGGAACCAAGAGACCCAGTACTTC
V gene: TRBV12-3/TRBV12-4
clone size: once
J gene: TRBJ2-5
D gene: .

CDR3 protein: CASSKDSGTARSYEQYF
CDR3 DNA: TGTGCCAGCAGCAAGGATTCCGGGACAGCACGTTCCTACGAGCAGTACTTC
V gene: TRBV21-1
clone size: .
J gene: TRBJ2-7
D gene: .

CDR3 protein: CASIRDRQGGLSPNEQFF
CDR3 DNA: TGTGCCAGTATCCGGGACAGGCAGGGGGGCCTGTCCCCCAATGAGCAGTTCTTC
V gene: TRBV12-3/TRBV12-4
clone size: .
J gene: TRBJ2-1
D gene: TRBD1

CDR3 protein: CASNLQGVNTGELFF
CDR3 DNA: TGTGCCAGCAATCTACAGGGCGTGAACACCGGGGAGCTGTTTTTT
V gene: TRBV12-3/TRBV12-4
clone size: .
J gene: TRBJ2-2
D gene: .

CDR3 protein: CASSLTGVPGDTQYF
CDR3 DNA: TGTGCCAGCAGCTTAACGGGAGTACCCGGCGATACGCAGTATTTT
V gene: TRBV7-3
clone size: few
J gene: TRBJ2-3
D gene: .

CDR3 protein: CSAPRGGQVDEQFF
CDR3 DNA: TGCAGTGCTCCCCGGGGGGGACAGGTCGATGAGCAGTTCTTC
V gene: TRBV20-1
clone size: .
J gene: TRBJ2-1
D gene: .

CDR3 protein: CASISWEGKTYEQYF
CDR3 DNA: TGTGCCAGCATCTCCTGGGAGGGAAAGACATACGAGCAGTACTTC
V gene: TRBV6-1
clone size: few
J gene: TRBJ2-7
D gene: TRBD2

CDR3 protein: CASSIPGQGTYEQYF
CDR3 DNA: TGTGCCAGCAGCATACCGGGACAGGGTACCTACGAGCAGTACTTC
V gene: TRBV7-8
clone size: .
J gene: TRBJ2-7
D gene: TRBD1

CDR3 protein: CASSYLGTGMETQYF
CDR3 DNA: TGTGCCAGCAGTTACCTAGGGACAGGGATGGAGACCCAGTACTTC
V gene: TRBV6-2/TRBV6-3
clone size: .
J gene: TRBJ2-5
D gene: TRBD1

CDR3 protein: CSGGGLAGPNEQFF
CDR3 DNA: TGCAGCGGGGGGGGGCTAGCGGGGCCCAATGAGCAGTTCTTC
V gene: TRBV29-1
clone size: .
J gene: TRBJ2-1
D gene: TRBD2

CDR3 protein: CSGHTGRTDTQYF
CDR3 DNA: TGCAGCGGCCACACGGGACGCACAGATACGCAGTATTTT
V gene: TRBV29-1
clone size: .
J gene: TRBJ2-3
D gene: .

CDR3 protein: CASSVELAGTDTQYF
CDR3 DNA: TGTGCCAGCAGCGTAGAACTAGCGGGCACAGATACGCAGTATTTT
V gene: TRBV9
clone size: .
J gene: TRBJ2-3
D gene: TRBD2

CDR3 protein: CASSLSHSGSVLLVYNEQFF
CDR3 DNA: TGCGCCAGCAGCTTATCACATAGCGGGAGTGTTTTATTGGTCTACAATGAGCAGTTCTTC
V gene: TRBV5-1
clone size: few
J gene: TRBJ2-1
D gene: TRBD2

CDR3 protein: CASSPGQGTDTQYF
CDR3 DNA: TGCGCCAGCAGCCCGGGACAGGGCACAGATACGCAGTATTTT
V gene: TRBV5-1
clone size: once
J gene: TRBJ2-3
D gene: TRBD1

CDR3 protein: CASSWGSGINEQFF
CDR3 DNA: TGTGCCAGCAGTTGGGGTAGCGGGATAAATGAGCAGTTCTTC
V gene: TRBV27
clone size: .
J gene: TRBJ2-1
D gene: TRBD2

CDR3 protein: CASSPNTGELFF
CDR3 DNA: TGTGCCAGCAGTCCCAACACCGGGGAGCTGTTTTTT
V gene: TRBV12-3/TRBV12-4
clone size: few
J gene: TRBJ2-2
D gene: .

CDR3 protein: CASSVEPLSTETQYF
CDR3 DNA: TGTGCCAGCAGCGTAGAGCCTCTTTCCACTGAGACCCAGTACTTC
V gene: TRBV9
clone size: few
J gene: TRBJ2-5
D gene: .

CDR3 protein: CASSSHPGTGNTEAFF
CDR3 DNA: TGCGCCAGCAGCTCCCACCCCGGGACAGGAAACACTGAAGCTTTCTTT
V gene: TRBV5-1
clone size: .
J gene: TRBJ1-1
D gene: TRBD1

CDR3 protein: CSVAGQATSGEQYF
CDR3 DNA: TGCAGCGTGGCCGGACAGGCGACCTCCGGCGAGCAGTACTTC
V gene: TRBV29-1
clone size: .
J gene: TRBJ2-7
D gene: TRBD1

CDR3 protein: CASSLLRTSGFTDTQYF
CDR3 DNA: TGTGCCAGCAGTCTCCTGCGGACTAGCGGATTCACAGATACGCAGTATTTT
V gene: TRBV27
clone size: .
J gene: TRBJ2-3
D gene: TRBD2

CDR3 protein: CSARNLAGPYNEQFF
CDR3 DNA: TGCAGTGCTAGGAATCTAGCGGGGCCCTACAATGAGCAGTTCTTC
V gene: TRBV20-1
clone size: few
J gene: TRBJ2-1
D gene: TRBD2

CDR3 protein: CASSPGGGVDEQFF
CDR3 DNA: TGTGCCAGCAGCCCTGGGGGCGGCGTCGATGAGCAGTTCTTC
V gene: TRBV7-9
clone size: few
J gene: TRBJ2-1
D gene: .

CDR3 protein: CASSTGTAYEQYF
CDR3 DNA: TGTGCCAGCTCAACCGGGACTGCCTACGAGCAGTACTTC
V gene: TRBV18
clone size: .
J gene: TRBJ2-7
D gene: .

CDR3 protein: CSVGGQTQYF
CDR3 DNA: TGCAGCGTGGGGGGACAGACCCAGTACTTC
V gene: TRBV29-1
clone size: once
J gene: TRBJ2-5
D gene: .

CDR3 protein: CSLTGVSGNTIYF
CDR3 DNA: TGCAGTCTCACAGGGGTATCTGGAAACACCATATATTTT
V gene: TRBV20-1
clone size: .
J gene: TRBJ1-3
D gene: TRBD1

CDR3 protein: CASSLQQGINTGELFF
CDR3 DNA: TGTGCCAGCAGCTTACAACAGGGGATCAACACCGGGGAGCTGTTTTTT
V gene: TRBV7-3
clone size: many
J gene: TRBJ2-2
D gene: TRBD1

CDR3 protein: CAISFNLDVNDPTDTQYF
CDR3 DNA: TGTGCCATCAGCTTTAACCTGGATGTGAACGATCCCACAGATACGCAGTATTTT
V gene: TRBV10-3
clone size: few
J gene: TRBJ2-3
D gene: .

CDR3 protein: CASRAARLRTDTQYF
CDR3 DNA: TGTGCCAGCAGGGCGGCTAGACTTCGCACAGATACGCAGTATTTT
V gene: TRBV12-3/TRBV12-4
clone size: .
J gene: TRBJ2-3
D gene: .

CDR3 protein: CASSLNRGPTGELFF
CDR3 DNA: TGCGCCAGCAGCCTCAACAGGGGGCCCACCGGGGAGCTGTTTTTT
V gene: TRBV5-1
clone size: once
J gene: TRBJ2-2
D gene: TRBD1

CDR3 protein: CSVGADSGRSYGYTF
CDR3 DNA: TGCAGCGTTGGGGCCGATTCGGGACGGAGTTATGGCTACACCTTC
V gene: TRBV29-1
clone size: .
J gene: TRBJ1-2
D gene: .